The text below deals with one T cell receptor (beta chain). This CDR3 spans 14 amino acids. Looked up from germline, CDR1 is SGHKS and CDR2 is YYEKEE (reference sequence). With 4 bases removed from V and 6 bases from J, the gap between germline ends came to 15 bases. These data are taken from a study of blood T cell repertoires in COVID-19. The protocol was immunoSEQ multiplex PCR, while the TCRdb copy is restricted to in-frame clones and leaves out a portion. The sample has about 170,000 clones; 70% to 90% are singletons. V gene TRBV5-5 combines with J gene TRBJ2-3, with a tentative D call TRBD2 (5 bases). This clonotype was sampled from a woman aged 80 or older with COVID-19, enrolled during active disease. The sequenced sample was peripheral blood. The CDR3 loop reads CASSIWTLRDTQYF. CDR3 nucleotides: TGTGCCAGCAGCATATGGACTTTGCGGGATACGCAGTATTTT.